This TCR beta chain was observed in a study of T cell responses to AZD1222 COVID-19 vaccine. Study-level results: Researchers took repertoire samples only after the peak T cell response had come. CD4 TCRs linked to vaccination spanned spike, dominating at 160-218 and 743-854.

The repertoire was sequenced with immunoSEQ multiplex PCR; TCRdb's copy has only in-frame clones and lacks some. This table has about 56,000 clones, 80% to 90% appearing once. About this clone: Its antigen is still unknown.

Germline V gene lookup returns CDR1 SEHNR and CDR2 FQNEAQ (reference sequence). The CDR3 spans 18 residues. V was shortened by 5 bases and J by 2 bases, with 21 bases between the two germline ends. The V and J genes are TRBV7-9 and TRBJ2-2; D gene ambiguous. Sequences were derived from peripheral blood, sampled on day 0 of AZD1222 vaccination. This TCR was sampled from an adult in good health. The CDR3 region is CASSPTPRQLRNTGELFF. The CDR3 coding sequence is TGTGCCAGCAGCCCAACACCGAGGCAGCTTAGAAACACCGGGGAGCTGTTTTTT. The full variable domain, in which reference TRBV7-9 and TRBJ2-2 provide the parts outside the CDR3, is DTGVSQNPRHKITKRGQNVTFRCDPISEHNRLYWYRQTLGQGPEFLTYFQNEAQLEKSRLLSDRFSAERPKGSFSTLEIQRTEQGDSAMYLCASSPTPRQLRNTGELFFGEGSRLTVL.